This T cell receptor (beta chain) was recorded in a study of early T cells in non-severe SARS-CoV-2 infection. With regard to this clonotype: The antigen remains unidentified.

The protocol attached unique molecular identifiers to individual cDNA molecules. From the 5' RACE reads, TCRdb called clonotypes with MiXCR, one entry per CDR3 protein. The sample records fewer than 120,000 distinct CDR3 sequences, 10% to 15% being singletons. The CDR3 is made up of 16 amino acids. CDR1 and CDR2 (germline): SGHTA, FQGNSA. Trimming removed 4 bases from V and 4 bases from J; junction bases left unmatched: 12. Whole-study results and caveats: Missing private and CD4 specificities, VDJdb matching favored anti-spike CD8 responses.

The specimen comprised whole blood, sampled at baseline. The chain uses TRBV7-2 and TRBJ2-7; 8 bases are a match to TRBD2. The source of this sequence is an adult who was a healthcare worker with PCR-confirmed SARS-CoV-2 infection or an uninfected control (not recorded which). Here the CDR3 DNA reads TGTGCCAGCAGCTCACGCACTAGCGGTAGATGGTACGAGCAGTACTTC. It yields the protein CASSSRTSGRWYEQYF. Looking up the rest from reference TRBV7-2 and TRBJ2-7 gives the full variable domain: GAGVSQSPSNKVTEKGKDVELRCDPISGHTALYWYRQSLGQGLEFLIYFQGNSAPDKSGLPSDRFSAERTGGSVSTLTIQRTQQEDSAVYLCASSSRTSGRWYEQYFGPGTRLTVT.